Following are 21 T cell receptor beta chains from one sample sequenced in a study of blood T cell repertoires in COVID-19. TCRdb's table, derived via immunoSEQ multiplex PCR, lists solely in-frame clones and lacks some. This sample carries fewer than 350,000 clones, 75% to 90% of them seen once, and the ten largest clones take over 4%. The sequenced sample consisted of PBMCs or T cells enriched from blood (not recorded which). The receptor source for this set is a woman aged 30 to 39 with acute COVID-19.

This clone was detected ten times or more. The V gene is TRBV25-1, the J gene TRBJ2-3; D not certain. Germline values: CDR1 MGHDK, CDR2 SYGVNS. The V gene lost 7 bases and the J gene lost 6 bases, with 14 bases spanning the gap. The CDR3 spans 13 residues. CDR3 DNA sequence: TGTGCCAGCACCCGAGAGCCCGCGGATACGCAGTATTTT. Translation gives CASTREPADTQYF.

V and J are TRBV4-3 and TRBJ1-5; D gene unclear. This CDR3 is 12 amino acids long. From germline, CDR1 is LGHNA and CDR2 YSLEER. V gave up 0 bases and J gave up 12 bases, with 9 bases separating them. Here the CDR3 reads CASSQDRGVQHF. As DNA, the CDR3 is TGCGCCAGCAGCCAAGACAGAGGTGTCCAGCATTTT.

The CDR3 sequence is CASSQDLVSGSNTGELFF. The CDR3 region has the DNA TGCGCCAGCAGCCAAGATCTTGTTTCAGGGTCGAACACCGGGGAGCTGTTTTTT. The chain links TRBV4-3 to TRBJ2-2, with D possibly being TRBD1 (5 bases). Trimming left V 0 bases short and J 0 bases short, with 14 bases between. Germline V gene lookup returns CDR1 LGHNA and CDR2 YSLEER. The CDR3 runs 18 residues.

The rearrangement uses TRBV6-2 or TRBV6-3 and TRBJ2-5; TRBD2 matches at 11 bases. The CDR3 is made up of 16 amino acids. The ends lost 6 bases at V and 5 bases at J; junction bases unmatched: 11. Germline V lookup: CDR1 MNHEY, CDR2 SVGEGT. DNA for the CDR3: TGTGCCAGCAGCCCCGAGGCTAGCGGGAGGAGGGAGACCCAGTACTTC. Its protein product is CASSPEASGRRETQYF.

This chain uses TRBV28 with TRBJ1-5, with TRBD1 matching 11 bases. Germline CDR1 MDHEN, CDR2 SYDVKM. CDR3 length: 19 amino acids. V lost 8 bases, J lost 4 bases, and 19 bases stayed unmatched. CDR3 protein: CASHLGQGAVKKWNQPQHF. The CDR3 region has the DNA TGTGCCAGCCACCTTGGACAGGGGGCAGTTAAGAAATGGAATCAGCCCCAGCATTTT.

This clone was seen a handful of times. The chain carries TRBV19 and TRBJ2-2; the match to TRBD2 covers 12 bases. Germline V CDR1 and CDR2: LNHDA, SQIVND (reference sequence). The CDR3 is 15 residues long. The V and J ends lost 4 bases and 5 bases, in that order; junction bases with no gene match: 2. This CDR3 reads CASSTSGRVTGELFF. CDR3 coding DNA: TGTGCCAGTAGTACTAGCGGGAGGGTTACCGGGGAGCTGTTTTTT.

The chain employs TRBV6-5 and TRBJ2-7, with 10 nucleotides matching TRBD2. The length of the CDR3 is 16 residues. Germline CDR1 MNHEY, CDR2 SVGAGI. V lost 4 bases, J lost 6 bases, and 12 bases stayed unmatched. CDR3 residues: CASSFQGTSVPREQYF. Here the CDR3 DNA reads TGTGCCAGCAGTTTCCAGGGGACTAGCGTGCCCCGCGAGCAGTACTTC.

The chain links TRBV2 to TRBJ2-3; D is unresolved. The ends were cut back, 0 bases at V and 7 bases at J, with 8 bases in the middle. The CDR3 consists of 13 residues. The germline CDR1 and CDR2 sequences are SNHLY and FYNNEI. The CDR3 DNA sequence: TGTGCCAGCAGTGAAGCGTGGCAGAATACGCAGTATTTT. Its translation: CASSEAWQNTQYF.

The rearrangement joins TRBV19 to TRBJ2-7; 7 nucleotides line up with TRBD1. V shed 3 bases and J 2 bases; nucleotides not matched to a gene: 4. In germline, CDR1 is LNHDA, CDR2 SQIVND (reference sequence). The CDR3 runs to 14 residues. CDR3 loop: CASSMTGPAYEQYF. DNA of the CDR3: TGTGCCAGTAGTATGACAGGGCCGGCCTACGAGCAGTACTTC.

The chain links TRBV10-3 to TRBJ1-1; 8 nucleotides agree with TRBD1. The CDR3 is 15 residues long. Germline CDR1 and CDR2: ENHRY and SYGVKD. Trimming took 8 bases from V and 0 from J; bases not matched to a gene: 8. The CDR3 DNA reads TGTGCCATCCACCCCGGGACAGGTTTGAACACTGAAGCTTTCTTT. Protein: CAIHPGTGLNTEAFF.

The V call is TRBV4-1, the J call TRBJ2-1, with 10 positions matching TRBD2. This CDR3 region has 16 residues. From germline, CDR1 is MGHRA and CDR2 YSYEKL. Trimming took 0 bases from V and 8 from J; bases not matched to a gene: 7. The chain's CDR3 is CASSQDRGLAIDEQFF. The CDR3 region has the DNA TGCGCCAGCAGCCAAGATAGGGGACTAGCGATCGATGAGCAGTTCTTC.

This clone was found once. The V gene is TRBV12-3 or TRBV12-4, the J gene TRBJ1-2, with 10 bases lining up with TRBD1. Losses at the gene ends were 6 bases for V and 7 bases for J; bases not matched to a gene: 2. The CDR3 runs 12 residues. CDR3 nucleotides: TGTGCCAGCAGAAGGACAGGGGGTGGCTACACCTTC. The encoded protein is CASRRTGGGYTF.

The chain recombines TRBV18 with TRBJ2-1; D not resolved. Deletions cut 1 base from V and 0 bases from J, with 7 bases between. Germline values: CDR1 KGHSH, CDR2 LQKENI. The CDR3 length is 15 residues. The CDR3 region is CASSPQSSSYNEQFF. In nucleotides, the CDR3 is TGTGCCAGCTCACCACAGTCTAGCTCCTACAATGAGCAGTTCTTC. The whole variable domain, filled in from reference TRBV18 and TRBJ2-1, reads NAGVMQNPRHLVRRRGQEARLRCSPMKGHSHVYWYRQLPEEGLKFMVYLQKENIIDESGMPKERFSAEFPKEGPSILRIQQVVRGDSAAYFCASSPQSSSYNEQFFGPGTRLTVL.

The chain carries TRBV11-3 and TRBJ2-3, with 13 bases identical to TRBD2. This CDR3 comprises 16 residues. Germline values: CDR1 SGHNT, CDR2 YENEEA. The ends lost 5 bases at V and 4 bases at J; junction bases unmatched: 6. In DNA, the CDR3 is TGTGCCAGCAGCCTCGGACTAGCGGGAGTCGCAGATACGCAGTATTTT. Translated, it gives CASSLGLAGVADTQYF.

The CDR3 DNA follows: TGTGCCAGCTCGTGGCTAGCGGGAGAAGGCGGGGGCACAGATACGCAGTATTTT. Protein product: CASSWLAGEGGGTDTQYF. The rearrangement links TRBV18 to TRBJ2-3; TRBD2 aligns across 10 bases. This CDR3 is 18 amino acids long. CDR1 is KGHSH, CDR2 LQKENI, per germline. J gave up 1 base and V 6 bases, and 13 bases lay outside the gene matches.

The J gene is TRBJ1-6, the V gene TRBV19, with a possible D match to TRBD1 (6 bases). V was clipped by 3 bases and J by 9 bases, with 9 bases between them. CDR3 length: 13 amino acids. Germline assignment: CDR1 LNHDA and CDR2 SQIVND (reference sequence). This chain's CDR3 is CASSITGISPLHF. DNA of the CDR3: TGTGCCAGTAGTATTACAGGGATTTCACCCCTCCACTTT.

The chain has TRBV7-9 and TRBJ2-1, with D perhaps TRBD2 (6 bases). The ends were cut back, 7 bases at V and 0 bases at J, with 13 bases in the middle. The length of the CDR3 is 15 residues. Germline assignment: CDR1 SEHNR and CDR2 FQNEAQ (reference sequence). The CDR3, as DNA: TGTGCCAGCACCCGACTAGGGAGCTCCTACAATGAGCAGTTCTTC. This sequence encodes CASTRLGSSYNEQFF.

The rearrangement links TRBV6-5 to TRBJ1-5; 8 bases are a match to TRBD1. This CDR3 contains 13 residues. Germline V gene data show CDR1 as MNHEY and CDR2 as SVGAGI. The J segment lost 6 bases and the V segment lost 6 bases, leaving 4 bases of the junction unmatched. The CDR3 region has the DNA TGTGCCAGCAGGACAGGGGCCCGTCAGCCCCAGCATTTT. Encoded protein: CASRTGARQPQHF.

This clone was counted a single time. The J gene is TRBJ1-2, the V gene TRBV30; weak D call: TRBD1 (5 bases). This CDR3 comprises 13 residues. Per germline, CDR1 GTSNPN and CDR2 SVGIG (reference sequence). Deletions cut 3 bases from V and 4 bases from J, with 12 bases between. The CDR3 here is CAWSDDRIYGYTF. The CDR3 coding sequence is TGTGCCTGGAGCGACGACAGAATCTATGGCTACACCTTC.

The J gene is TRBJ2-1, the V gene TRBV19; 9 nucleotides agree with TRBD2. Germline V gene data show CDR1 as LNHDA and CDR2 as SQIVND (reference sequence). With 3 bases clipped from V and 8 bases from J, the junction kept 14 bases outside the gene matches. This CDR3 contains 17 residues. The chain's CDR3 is CASSMAIWASGNDEQFF. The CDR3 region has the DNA TGTGCCAGTAGTATGGCGATATGGGCTAGCGGGAACGATGAGCAGTTCTTC.

This chain's CDR3 is CATTTGAQPQHF. In nucleotides, the CDR3 is TGTGCCACCACGACAGGGGCTCAGCCCCAGCATTTT. This chain links TRBV15 with TRBJ1-5, with 8 positions matching TRBD1. CDR3 length: 12 amino acids. CDR1 is LNHNV, CDR2 YYDKDF, per germline (reference sequence). Trimming removed 7 bases from V and 6 bases from J; junction bases left unmatched: 2. The variable domain in full, completed from reference TRBV15 and TRBJ1-5, reads DAMVIQNPRYQVTQFGKPVTLSCSQTLNHNVMYWYQQKSSQAPKLLFHYYDKDFNNEADTPDNFQSRRPNTSFCFLDIRSPGLGDTAMYLCATTTGAQPQHFGDGTRLSIL.